This T cell receptor beta chain was obtained from a study of blood T cell repertoires in COVID-19. Using immunoSEQ multiplex PCR, the repertoire was profiled, and TCRdb retains in-frame clones only, with some absent. The data show some 14,000 clones, around 76% seen once. The length of the CDR3 is 15 residues. Germline loops: CDR1 MNHEY, CDR2 SVGAGI. V dropped 5 bases and J dropped 4; count of bases not matched to a gene: 4. The V and J genes are TRBV6-5 and TRBJ2-3; 12 positions agree with TRBD2. The specimen sequenced was peripheral blood. This TCR was sampled from a woman aged 80 or older with acute or convalescent COVID-19. The CDR3 loop reads CASSPSGGAADTQYF. CDR3 DNA: TGTGCCAGCAGTCCTAGCGGGGGGGCCGCAGATACGCAGTATTTT.